A selection of T cell receptor beta chains follows, all from one sample in a study of blood T cells in healthy people across ages. TCRdb fed the 5' RACE reads into MiXCR, producing one record per CDR3 protein. This table has roughly 1.6 million distinct CDR3 sequences, around 35% appearing once. The sequencing sample was made of blood. All receptors come from a woman aged 30 to 39 in good health. CDR3s include the opening cysteine and the closing phenylalanine or tryptophan. The order of the fields is J gene, V gene, D gene, clone size, CDR3 protein, CDR3 DNA. The D gene is left open where the match is weak. Expanded clones are given a class, and other clones once, few, many or no size at all.

TRBJ2-1 | TRBV9 | TRBD2 | . | CASSYRGGSGEQFF | TGTGCCAGCAGCTACCGGGGGGGCTCGGGTGAGCAGTTCTTC
TRBJ2-5 | TRBV5-8 | . | . | CASSLKASATQYF | TGTGCCAGCAGCCTCAAGGCTTCCGCGACCCAGTACTTC
TRBJ2-1 | TRBV20-1 | TRBD2 | . | CSSQAGVSYNEQFF | TGCAGTAGTCAAGCGGGAGTCTCTTACAATGAGCAGTTCTTC
TRBJ1-2 | TRBV20-1 | . | . | CSVKMGANYGYTF | TGCAGTGTTAAAATGGGAGCTAACTATGGCTACACCTTC
TRBJ1-4 | TRBV20-1 | TRBD1 | few | CSARDQGAGASEKLFF | TGCAGTGCTAGAGATCAGGGGGCAGGGGCTAGTGAAAAACTGTTTTTT
TRBJ2-7 | TRBV28 | . | few | CASSLTRAAYEQYF | TGTGCCAGCAGTCTAACCCGGGCAGCCTACGAGCAGTACTTC
TRBJ2-7 | TRBV4-2 | . | few | CASSQEVGARSREQYF | TGTGCCAGCAGCCAAGAAGTGGGGGCGCGATCGCGCGAGCAGTACTTC
TRBJ2-3 | TRBV7-6 | . | . | CASSLMRVGDTQYF | TGTGCCAGCAGCCTGATGCGGGTCGGGGATACGCAGTATTTT
TRBJ2-5 | TRBV18 | . | . | CASSRGIGEETQYF | TGTGCCAGCTCCCGCGGCATAGGGGAAGAGACCCAGTACTTC
TRBJ2-7 | TRBV3-1 | . | many | CASSQELSSYEQYF | TGTGCCAGCAGCCAAGAACTCAGCTCCTACGAGCAGTACTTC
TRBJ2-1 | TRBV7-9 | . | . | CSSSSIDEQFF | TGTTCCAGCAGCTCTATAGATGAGCAGTTCTTC
TRBJ2-6 | TRBV7-9 | TRBD1 | . | CASSLGGTGTFSGANVRTF | TGTGCCAGCAGCTTAGGAGGGACAGGGACTTTCTCTGGGGCCAACGTCCGGACTTTC
TRBJ1-1 | TRBV6-6 | . | . | CASFGEGNTEAFF | TGTGCCAGCTTTGGGGAGGGGAACACTGAAGCTTTCTTT
TRBJ2-4 | TRBV30 | . | . | CAWGRSGAGVAKNIQYF | TGTGCCTGGGGCCGGAGTGGGGCTGGCGTAGCCAAAAACATTCAGTACTTC
TRBJ2-3 | TRBV12-3/TRBV12-4 | . | . | CASSPAREKTDTQYF | TGTGCCAGCAGCCCGGCGAGGGAGAAAACAGATACGCAGTATTTT
TRBJ2-5 | TRBV18 | TRBD1 | . | CASSPTGGTVETQYF | TGTGCCAGCTCACCGACAGGGGGAACTGTGGAGACCCAGTACTTC
TRBJ2-2 | TRBV4-2 | TRBD1 | . | CASSRGTGGDTGELFF | TGTGCCAGCAGCCGTGGGACAGGGGGTGACACCGGGGAGCTGTTTTTT
TRBJ2-7 | TRBV7-9 | . | . | CASSHRDSTYEQYF | TGTGCCAGCAGTCACCGGGACTCCACCTACGAGCAGTACTTC
TRBJ1-2 | TRBV29-1 | TRBD1 | many | CSVEFRGRGGYGYTF | TGCAGCGTTGAGTTCAGGGGGCGAGGCGGCTATGGCTACACCTTC
TRBJ1-1 | TRBV25-1 | TRBD1 | . | CASSESGTGGNTEAFF | TGTGCCAGCAGTGAATCAGGGACAGGGGGGAACACTGAAGCTTTCTTT
TRBJ2-7 | TRBV28 | TRBD1 | . | CAFGQGEGEQYF | TGTGCCTTCGGACAGGGGGAAGGAGAGCAGTACTTC
TRBJ2-1 | TRBV10-3 | TRBD2 | few | CAILRDFGTSSIDEQFF | TGTGCCATCCTCCGAGACTTCGGGACTAGCTCGATAGATGAGCAGTTCTTC